The entry below gives a single T cell receptor (beta chain) sequence along with its context. Its antigen is still unknown. No per-base quality is available; no much larger clone lies one base away. The record originates from a study of control samples from healthy donors and cancer patients (dated by TCRdb to 2018 to 2020). The germline V gene sets CDR1 to SGHTA and CDR2 to FQGNSA. For this chain, trimming is 5 bases at the V end and 2 bases at the J end, and the number of junction bases without a gene match is 4. CDR3 length: 14 amino acids, cysteine to phenylalanine. The read is trimmed to its CDR3 DNA, 42 bases read in frame from base 1. The library was built by means of the immunoSEQ multiplex PCR assay. TCRdb holds this immuneACCESS table with in-frame rearrangements only. Some clones are missing; in checked studies, unresolved V genes explain under half, and the rest has no known cause. Here the sample has 140,000 to 150,000 clones; around nine tenths occur a single time. Of the sample, roughly 5% falls within the top ten clones.

The source of this sequence is a man aged 25 to 45 in good health. Recombination joined TRBV7-2 with TRBJ2-3, and TRBD1 matches 7 of the central bases. Sequenced: blood. CDR3 protein: CASSAGGSTDTQYF. The DNA sequence follows: TGTGCCAGCAGCGCAGGGGGATCCACAGATACGCAGTATTTT.